This T cell receptor (beta chain) was documented in a study of CD8 T cells in ankylosing spondylitis. General study results and limits: The disease-linked clones had a CD8+ phenotype and low blood frequencies. Previous work reported some of these motif variants in the synovial fluid and blood of reactive arthritis. Ankylosing spondylitis blood appeared to carry a characteristic TCR beta motif of roughly eight highly homologous variants.

In TCRdb, the 5' RACE reads were re-called with MiXCR into one record per CDR3 protein. The profile shows about 360,000 distinct CDR3 sequences, 20% of them singletons. Trimming cost V 6 bases and J 0 bases, with 14 bases left between them. This CDR3 is 15 amino acids long. This clonotype was seen at least ten times. Its antigen remains unknown. This receptor was obtained from a male donor with ankylosing spondylitis or in good health (not recorded which). The sample comprised blood, either unsorted or a sorted T cell fraction (not recorded which). V and J are TRBV12-3 or TRBV12-4 and TRBJ1-1; D might be TRBD1 (5 bases). CDR3 coding DNA: TGTGCCAGCAGCCCGGGACTTGGGATGAACACTGAAGCTTTCTTT. It yields the protein CASSPGLGMNTEAFF.